The 6 T cell receptor beta chains below were found in one sample sequenced in a study of OX40 agonist ivuxolimab in advanced cancers. Clones were read by immunoSEQ multiplex PCR, and TCRdb kept only the in-frame ones, dropping some. The data contain fewer than 6,500 clones, roughly 70% of them singletons. The specimen was CD4+ or CD8+ T cells sorted from blood, collected in a trial of the OX40 agonist ivuxolimab. The source of these receptors is an adult with an advanced solid tumor such as melanoma, head and neck, liver or kidney cancer.

The CDR3 reads CASSQVWEQYF. CDR3 in DNA: TGTGCCAGCAGCCAAGTTTGGGAGCAGTACTTC. The genes are TRBV14 and TRBJ2-7; no reliable D call. The germline CDR1 and CDR2 sequences are SGHDN and FVKESK. The CDR3 runs to 11 residues. The germline V and J ends were trimmed by 1 base and 7 bases, with 5 bases remaining between them. Variable domain in full (rest from reference TRBV14 and TRBJ2-7): EAGVTQFPSHSVIEKGQTVTLRCDPISGHDNLYWYRRVMGKEIKFLLHFVKESKQDESGMPNNRFLAERTGGTYSTLKVQPAELEDSGVYFCASSQVWEQYFGPGTRLTVT.

Remarks on this clone: Relative to the germline gene, one junction end is altered; a read error may explain this. The chain combines TRBV4-1 with TRBJ2-7, with a weak D call TRBD2 (7 bases). Germline V gives CDR1 MGHRA, CDR2 YSYEKL. This CDR3 comprises 17 residues. The CDR3 region is CASGQDVGGGNVYEQYF. CDR3 nucleotides: TGCGCCAGCGGCCAAGACGTGGGAGGGGGGAATGTCTACGAGCAGTACTTC.

This clone was counted a single time. This chain joins TRBV4-3 and TRBJ2-1, with 8 bases matching TRBD2. The CDR3 consists of 17 residues. Trimming took 5 bases from V and 2 from J; bases not matched to a gene: 11. Germline CDR1 reads LGHNA; CDR2 reads YSLEER. The CDR3 nucleotides read TGCGCCAGCAGCTCAAGTTATACGGGAGGGCCCTACAATGAGCAGTTCTTC. Its translation is CASSSSYTGGPYNEQFF.

The chain links TRBV7-2 to TRBJ1-5, with D possibly being TRBD1 (5 bases). The germline V and J ends were trimmed by 5 bases and 3 bases, with 8 bases remaining between them. The CDR3 spans 13 residues. Per germline, CDR1 SGHTA and CDR2 FQGNSA. The CDR3 DNA is TGTGCCAGCAGCCCAGGGAACAATCAGCCCCAGCATTTT. Translation: CASSPGNNQPQHF.

The rearrangement uses TRBV27 and TRBJ2-3; 7 positions match TRBD1. Per the germline V gene, CDR1 is MNHEY and CDR2 is SMNVEV (reference sequence). Trimming at V came to 3 bases and at J to 1 base, leaving 4 bases not matched to a gene. This CDR3 has 15 residues. The CDR3 spells CASSLYTGGTDTQYF. The CDR3 DNA follows: TGTGCCAGCAGTTTGTACACAGGGGGCACAGATACGCAGTATTTT.

The gene calls are TRBV9 and TRBJ1-2; 9 bases map to TRBD1. V was pared by 3 bases and J by 7 bases, with 4 bases of the junction left unmatched. The germline gives CDR1 SGDLS, CDR2 YYNGEE. The CDR3 is made up of 13 amino acids. The CDR3 sequence is CASSAGTGLGYTF. The CDR3 DNA reads as TGTGCCAGCAGCGCCGGGACAGGGCTTGGCTACACCTTC.